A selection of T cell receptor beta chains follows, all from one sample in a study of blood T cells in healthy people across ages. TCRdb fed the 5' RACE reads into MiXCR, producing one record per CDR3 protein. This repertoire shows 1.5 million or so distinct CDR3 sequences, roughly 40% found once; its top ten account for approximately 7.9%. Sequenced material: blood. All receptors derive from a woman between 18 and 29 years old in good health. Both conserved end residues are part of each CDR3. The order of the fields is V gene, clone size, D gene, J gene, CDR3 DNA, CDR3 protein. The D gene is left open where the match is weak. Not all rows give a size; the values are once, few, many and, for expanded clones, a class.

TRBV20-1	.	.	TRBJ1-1	TGCAGTGTTGGATTCTCTGCAGGGACTGAAGCTTTCTTT	CSVGFSAGTEAFF
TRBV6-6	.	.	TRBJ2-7	TGTGCCAGTACCCGCTTCAGGGCCCCCTCCTACGAGCAGTACTTC	CASTRFRAPSYEQYF
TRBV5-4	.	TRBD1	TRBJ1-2	TGTGCCAGCAGCTTGGGTGGGGACAGGGTGAACTATGGCTACACCTTC	CASSLGGDRVNYGYTF
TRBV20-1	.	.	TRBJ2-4	TGCAGTGCTAGAGTCCCGACCCGGGGCAAAAACATTCAGTACTTC	CSARVPTRGKNIQYF
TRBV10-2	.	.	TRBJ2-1	TGCGCCAGCAGTGATCGGGGGACCTTACACAATGAGCAGTTCTTC	CASSDRGTLHNEQFF
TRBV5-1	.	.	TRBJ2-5	TGCGCCAGCAGCTTTTGGGACGGCCAAGAGACCCAGTACTTC	CASSFWDGQETQYF
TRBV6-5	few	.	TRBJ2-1	TGTGCCAGCAGTTACTCCGCAGGGGGGATCGCCTACAATGAGCAGTTCTTC	CASSYSAGGIAYNEQFF
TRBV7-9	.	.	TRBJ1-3	TGTGCCAGCAGCCCCTCATCTGGAAACACCATATATTTT	CASSPSSGNTIYF
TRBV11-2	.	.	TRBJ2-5	TGTGCCGGCAGCCGGATCAATTTATTAGAGACCCAGTACTTC	CAGSRINLLETQYF
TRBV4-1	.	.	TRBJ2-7	TGCGCCGGCAGCCACCTCGGGAATAGAGACTACGAGCAGTACTTC	CAGSHLGNRDYEQYF
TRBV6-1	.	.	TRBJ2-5	TGTGCCAGCAGTACCGGGACTGCTAAAGAGACCCAGTACTTC	CASSTGTAKETQYF
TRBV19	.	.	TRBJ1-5	TGTGCCAGTAGTATACGGTGGGAGACTTCAAGTAGCAATCAGCCCCAGCATTTT	CASSIRWETSSSNQPQHF
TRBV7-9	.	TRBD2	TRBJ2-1	TGTGCCAGCAGCTTAGACTGGCTAGCGGGAGGCTACAATGAGCAGTTCTTC	CASSLDWLAGGYNEQFF
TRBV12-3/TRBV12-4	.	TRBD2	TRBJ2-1	TGTGCCAGCAGAGGGAGCGGGGGGGCCGGCAATGAGCAGTTCTTC	CASRGSGGAGNEQFF
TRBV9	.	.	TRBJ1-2	TGTGCCAGCAGCCCGGGGTCGCCTTCGATTAACTATGGCTACACCTTC	CASSPGSPSINYGYTF
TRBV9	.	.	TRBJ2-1	TGTGTCAGCAGCGTAGGAGTTGGCAATGAGCAGTTCTTC	CVSSVGVGNEQFF
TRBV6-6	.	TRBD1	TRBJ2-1	TGTGCCAGCACCCCGCAGGGGGCCTTCTACAATGAGCAGTTCTTC	CASTPQGAFYNEQFF
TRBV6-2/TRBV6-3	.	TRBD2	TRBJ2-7	TGTGCCAGCAGTTACAATCCGGGGAGGGACTACGAGCAGTACTTC	CASSYNPGRDYEQYF
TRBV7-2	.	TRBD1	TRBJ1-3	TGTGCCAGCAGCTTAGCCTGGAACAGGGGCACTGGAAACACCATATATTTT	CASSLAWNRGTGNTIYF
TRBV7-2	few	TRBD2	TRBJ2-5	TGTGCCAGCAGCTTGCTGCTTGAACTAGCGGGGGGGCTGGACCAAGAGACCCAGTACTTC	CASSLLLELAGGLDQETQYF
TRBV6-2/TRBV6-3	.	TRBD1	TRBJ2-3	TGTGCCAGCAACCAGGGGGCTTACACAGATACGCAGTATTTT	CASNQGAYTDTQYF
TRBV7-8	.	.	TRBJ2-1	TGTGCCAGCAGCCCTTACCGAACCAATGAGCAGTTCTTC	CASSPYRTNEQFF
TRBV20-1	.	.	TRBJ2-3	TGCAGTGCTCCCCACCCGAGTACAGATACGCAGTATTTT	CSAPHPSTDTQYF
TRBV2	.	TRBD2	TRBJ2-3	TGTGCCAGCAGTGAATCCAGGACTAGAGTAGGCACAGATACGCAGTATTTT	CASSESRTRVGTDTQYF
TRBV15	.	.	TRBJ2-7	TGTGCCACCAGCAGAACACCGGGGAGCTCCTACAATGAGCAGTACTTC	CATSRTPGSSYNEQYF
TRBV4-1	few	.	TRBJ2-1	TGCGCCAGCAGCCAAGTTAGGGCCAGGGGAGGGCAGTTCTTC	CASSQVRARGGQFF